This T cell receptor (beta chain) was identified in a study of neurological immune-mediated disorders. Study-level findings and limits: The greatest TCR clonal expansion occurred in HTLV-1-associated myelopathy and the least in multiple sclerosis, which fell below healthy controls. Private repertoires in all groups were suggested, as expanded clones shared no CDR3 amino acid sequences across subjects.

5'RACE generated cDNA with 10-nucleotide random UMIs. TCRdb itself ran the 5' RACE reads through MiXCR, one entry per CDR3 protein. This sample has 75,000 to 95,000 distinct CDR3 sequences, with roughly a sixth found just once. The unsorted libraries were generated from a total of 2 million PBMCs, which had been stored in RNAlater at -80 C. CDR3 length: 16 amino acids. Trimming pared 3 bases from V and 6 bases from J, leaving 21 bases between. CDR1 and CDR2 from the germline V gene are MNHEY and SVGAGI. This clonotype was seen many times. Its antigen is not known. The chain carries TRBV6-5 and TRBJ2-7; TRBD1 might be the D (6 bases). This receptor was identified in a woman in her thirties or forties in good health. Sequences were obtained from PBMCs. The CDR3 spells CASSYQGTMNRLEQYF. CDR3 sequence (DNA): TGTGCCAGCAGTTATCAGGGGACAATGAACCGCCTCGAGCAGTACTTC.